This T cell receptor beta chain was captured in a study of OX40 agonist ivuxolimab in advanced cancers. Study outcomes and limitations: The study observed clonal expansion of CD4+ and CD8+ blood T cells by week 6 at 0.1 to 3.0 mg/kg.

Germline V gene sequence: CDR1 MNHEY, CDR2 SMNVEV (reference sequence). V lost 2 bases to trimming and J lost 7 bases, with 12 bases between them. CDR3 size: 14 residues. Clones were read by immunoSEQ multiplex PCR, and TCRdb kept only the in-frame ones, dropping some. Of roughly 9,900 clones listed, roughly 70% are singletons. Individuals having autoimmune disease history or systemic immunosuppression were not enrolled. Comment on this clone: Antigen: not known.

The chain combines TRBV27 with TRBJ2-1, with TRBD2 as a possible D gene (5 bases). The TCR originated in an adult with an advanced solid tumor such as melanoma, head and neck, liver or kidney cancer. The starting material was CD4+ or CD8+ T cells sorted from blood, obtained in a trial of the OX40 agonist ivuxolimab. CDR3 nucleotide sequence: TGTGCCAGCAGTTTACAGGCGGGTCCAAATGAGCAGTTCTTC. Residues: CASSLQAGPNEQFF.